This T cell receptor (beta chain) originates from a study of T cells after posttransplantation cyclophosphamide. Concerning this clone itself: What it recognizes is unknown.

Clones were read by immunoSEQ multiplex PCR, and TCRdb kept only the in-frame ones, dropping some. The sample includes about 6,900 clones, around 98% seen only once; the top ten take less than 0.6%. Study outcomes and limitations: Skin or GI-infiltrating T cells shared few TRB sequences with blood.

The length of the CDR3 is 19 residues. The germline gives CDR1 SGHAT, CDR2 FQNNGV. The V and J ends lost 0 bases and 3 bases, in that order; junction bases with no gene match: 13. The sequence was collected from a woman in her twenties or thirties in good health and a related stem cell transplant donor. The chain recombines TRBV11-2 with TRBJ2-5; 10 bases are shared with TRBD2. Sequenced material: naive CD8+ T cells sorted from PBMCs. This chain's CDR3 is CASSLDSWGASGGKETQYF. CDR3 coding DNA: TGTGCCAGCAGCTTAGATTCCTGGGGGGCTAGCGGGGGAAAAGAGACCCAGTACTTC.